This TCR beta chain was recorded in a study of post-analysis software for immune sequencing data. Study-wide results and limits: A significant reduction in normalized Chao1 diversity was observed in multiple sclerosis patients versus controls. Patients had higher frequencies than controls of a few TRBV segments, including TRBV5-6, TRBV5-1 and TRBV20-1.

Incorporated into the TCR beta cDNA libraries were unique molecular identifiers, which served to reduce PCR and sequencing biases. T cells numbering about 0.85 to 10 million yielded cDNA molecules that totaled about 500,000. TCRdb reprocessed the PCR reads with MiXCR, giving one entry per CDR3 protein. In the table there are about 200,000 distinct CDR3 sequences, about 30% of which are singletons. In the case of this clonotype: What it recognizes is unknown.

Germline V CDR1 and CDR2: SQVTM, ANQGSEA. There are 14 residues in the CDR3. Trimming took 4 bases from V and 5 from J; bases not matched to a gene: 11. This receptor was identified in a girl aged 2-17 years with multiple sclerosis. Input material: blood. The chain employs TRBV29-1 and TRBJ2-7, with TRBD1 matching over 7 bases. In DNA, the CDR3 is TGCAGCGTTGGGGAGAGGACAGGTTTCAACGAGCAGTACTTC. This encodes CSVGERTGFNEQYF.